This T cell receptor beta chain was obtained from a study of OX40 agonist ivuxolimab in advanced cancers. The overall study: At 82.7% male, the cohort had a mean age of about 55 years, ranging from roughly 20 to 80.

Study observations and caveats: With doses of 0.1-3.0 mg/kg, partial responders showed among the lowest clonal expansion.

Data came from immunoSEQ multiplex PCR; TCRdb stores just in-frame clones and leaves some out. The table lists about 48,000 clones, over 80% of them singletons. As to this clone: What it recognizes is unknown.

The clonotype comes from an adult with an advanced solid tumor such as melanoma, head and neck, liver or kidney cancer. Sequences were derived from CD4+ or CD8+ T cells sorted from blood, sampled in a trial of the OX40 agonist ivuxolimab.

For the CDR3, the DNA is TGTGCCTGGGGAGTCGTGGTGGCGCAGTATCAAGAGACCCAGTACTTC. Translation: CAWGVVVAQYQETQYF. The V call is TRBV30, the J call TRBJ2-5; D is ambiguous. The V gene's germline CDR1 is GTSNPN and CDR2 SVGIG (reference sequence). CDR3 length equals 16 residues. V was clipped by 5 bases and J by 2 bases, with 21 bases between them.